These 32 T cell receptor beta chains were sequenced from one sample in a study of CD8+ T cells in alopecia areata. Sequencing templates came from extracted RNA that was reverse transcribed into cDNA. Sequencing was performed with immunoSEQ multiplex PCR; in TCRdb, only in-frame clones are kept and a portion is missing. There are over 50,000 clones in the sample; around half occur only once, and about 18% lies in the top ten. This specimen was CD8+ T cells sorted from blood, taken at week 0. Source of these receptors: a human donor with alopecia areata.

This clone was seen only once. CDR3 residues: CASKSGLNTEAFF. The CDR3, as DNA: TGTGCCAGCAAATCGGGGTTGAACACTGAAGCTTTCTTT. The V call is TRBV27, the J call TRBJ1-1; D remains ambiguous. The CDR3 runs to 13 residues. Germline lookup yields CDR1 MNHEY and CDR2 SMNVEV (reference sequence). The V and J ends lost 7 bases and 0 bases respectively, with 9 bases between them.

This clone was found many times. The chain carries TRBV10-3 and TRBJ2-7, with no clear D. CDR1 is ENHRY, CDR2 SYGVKD, per germline. V lost 3 bases and J 3 bases, leaving 15 bases between the germline ends. This CDR3 is 15 amino acids long. The CDR3: CAISDDNTDLYEQYF. In DNA form, the CDR3 reads TGTGCCATCAGTGATGACAACACCGACCTCTACGAGCAGTACTTC.

This clone came up a few times. CDR3 loop: CASSGLAGGDTQYF. In DNA form, the CDR3 reads TGTGCCAGCAGTGGACTAGCGGGAGGAGATACGCAGTATTTT. The chain carries TRBV6-4 and TRBJ2-3, with 13 bases that match TRBD2. The germline V gene encodes CDR1 MRHNA and CDR2 SNTAGT. The CDR3 consists of 14 residues. J gave up 5 bases and V 4 bases, and 0 bases lay outside the gene matches.

The J gene is TRBJ2-7, the V gene TRBV30; 7 nucleotides match TRBD1. The CDR3 extends over 13 amino acids. Trimming took 0 bases from V and 2 from J; bases not matched to a gene: 1. CDR1 is GTSNPN, CDR2 SVGIG, per germline (reference sequence). CDR3 nucleotide sequence: TGTGCCTGGAGTGTACAGGGGCCCTACGAGCAGTACTTC. Translation: CAWSVQGPYEQYF.

The rearrangement uses TRBV18 and TRBJ2-3; the match to TRBD2 covers 9 bases. This CDR3 has 15 residues. V lost 2 bases, J lost 2 bases, and 2 bases stayed unmatched. CDR1 and CDR2 (germline): KGHSH, LQKENI. The chain's CDR3 is CASSPAGGYTDTQYF. CDR3 nucleotide sequence: TGTGCCAGCTCACCAGCGGGAGGGTACACAGATACGCAGTATTTT. Variable domain in full (rest from reference TRBV18 and TRBJ2-3): NAGVMQNPRHLVRRRGQEARLRCSPMKGHSHVYWYRQLPEEGLKFMVYLQKENIIDESGMPKERFSAEFPKEGPSILRIQQVVRGDSAAYFCASSPAGGYTDTQYFGPGTRLTVL.

In its sample, this clone was seen a few times. J is TRBJ2-1 and V is TRBV7-9; 12 positions match TRBD2. Unmatched junction bases numbered 6, after V lost 5 bases and J lost 1 base. The CDR3 extends over 17 amino acids. The germline V gene encodes CDR1 SEHNR and CDR2 FQNEAQ (reference sequence). The CDR3 loop is CASSPGTSGSSYNEQFF. The CDR3 DNA reads as TGTGCCAGCAGCCCAGGGACTAGCGGGTCTTCCTACAATGAGCAGTTCTTC.

The chain uses TRBV30 and TRBJ2-2, with TRBD1 matching over 9 bases. The germline V gene encodes CDR1 GTSNPN and CDR2 SVGIG (reference sequence). CDR3 size: 16 residues. Trimming took 8 bases from V and 3 from J; bases not matched to a gene: 13. CDR3 in amino acids: CAASERDRDYTGELFF. In DNA form, the CDR3 reads TGTGCCGCTTCCGAACGGGACAGGGATTACACCGGGGAGCTGTTTTTT.

This chain uses TRBV9 with TRBJ2-1, with 10 bases matching TRBD2. J gave up 9 bases and V 1 base, and 4 bases lay outside the gene matches. The CDR3 extends over 14 amino acids. Per germline, CDR1 SGDLS and CDR2 YYNGEE. CDR3 sequence reads: CASSVSGRAGEQFF. The CDR3 coding sequence is TGTGCCAGCAGCGTAAGCGGGAGGGCCGGTGAGCAGTTCTTC. The full variable domain, completed using reference TRBV9 and TRBJ2-1, is DSGVTQTPKHLITATGQRVTLRCSPRSGDLSVYWYQQSLDQGLQFLIQYYNGEERAKGNILERFSAQQFPDLHSELNLSSLELGDSALYFCASSVSGRAGEQFFGPGTRLTVL.

V is TRBV29-1 and J is TRBJ2-1; D is unclear. Germline-derived CDR1 and CDR2 are SQVTM and ANQGSEA. Trimming left V 3 bases short and J 7 bases short, with 7 bases between. This CDR3 comprises 11 residues. CDR3 protein: CSVEASNEQFF. The DNA for the CDR3 is TGCAGCGTTGAGGCCAGTAATGAGCAGTTCTTC.

V and J are TRBV7-9 and TRBJ1-5, with D uncertain. Trimming pared 1 base from V and 4 bases from J, leaving 14 bases between. Germline V lookup: CDR1 SEHNR, CDR2 FQNEAQ (reference sequence). This CDR3 comprises 16 residues. The CDR3, as DNA: TGTGCCAGCAGCTTAGGAGGTTTGGGCAGAAATCAGCCCCAGCATTTT. Translating it yields CASSLGGLGRNQPQHF.

V is TRBV29-1 and J is TRBJ2-7; maybe TRBD2 (6 bases). Germline V gene sequence: CDR1 SQVTM, CDR2 ANQGSEA. Deletions cut 0 bases from V and 4 bases from J, with 13 bases between. This CDR3 comprises 14 residues. CDR3 region: CSVEDRRRGYEQYF. The CDR3 DNA follows: TGCAGCGTTGAAGATCGGCGGAGGGGATACGAGCAGTACTTC.

The rearrangement links TRBV27 to TRBJ2-7, with TRBD1 matching 8 bases. Germline V gene sequence: CDR1 MNHEY, CDR2 SMNVEV (reference sequence). The CDR3 spans 15 residues. Trimming at V came to 11 bases and at J to 0 bases, leaving 12 bases not matched to a gene. CDR3 nucleotides: TGTGCCTCCACCTGGGGGACAGGATCCTCCTACGAGCAGTACTTC. Amino acid sequence: CASTWGTGSSYEQYF.

V usage is TRBV11-2 and J usage is TRBJ2-5, with D perhaps being TRBD1 or TRBD2 (5 bases each). V dropped 1 base and J dropped 1 base, with 10 bases sitting between them. Germline CDR1 and CDR2: SGHAT and FQNNGV. This CDR3 region has 15 residues. The CDR3, as DNA: TGTGCCAGCAGCTTAGTCGGGACCCTCCAAGAGACCCAGTACTTC. As protein: CASSLVGTLQETQYF.

The chain carries TRBV30 and TRBJ2-7; 9 positions match TRBD1. Trimming at V came to 0 bases and at J to 5 bases, leaving 5 bases not matched to a gene. The CDR3 has 14 amino acids. The germline gives CDR1 GTSNPN, CDR2 SVGIG (reference sequence). The CDR3 region is CAWSVGTGWNEQYF. The CDR3 DNA follows: TGTGCCTGGAGTGTCGGGACAGGGTGGAACGAGCAGTACTTC.

This chain connects TRBV29-1 to TRBJ2-2, with a weak D call TRBD1 (7 bases). The CDR3 is 13 residues long. Germline-derived CDR1 and CDR2 are SQVTM and ANQGSEA. The V end was cut by 3 bases, the J end by 6 bases, with 11 bases between. The DNA for the CDR3 is TGCAGCGTTGACAGGGGGGACGCCGGGGAGCTGTTTTTT. This encodes CSVDRGDAGELFF.

Details on this clone: Other DNA sequences in the sample encode the same CDR3. The chain carries TRBV9 and TRBJ1-2, with a tentative D call TRBD1 (6 bases). The CDR3 covers 15 residues. Between the trimmed V and J ends, which lost 3 bases and 8 bases, there was a span of 20 bases. CDR1 is SGDLS and CDR2 is YYNGEE in the germline V gene. The CDR3 region is CASSERTGGREGYTF. Here the CDR3 DNA reads TGTGCCAGCAGCGAGCGGACCGGGGGGCGGGAGGGCTACACCTTC.

J is TRBJ2-3 and V is TRBV4-1; TRBD2 agrees at 13 bases. J gave up 3 bases and V 4 bases, and 4 bases lay outside the gene matches. CDR3 length: 16 amino acids. The V gene's germline CDR1 is MGHRA and CDR2 YSYEKL. CDR3: CASSLRTSGSTDTQYF. The CDR3 nucleotides are TGCGCCAGCAGCCTTAGGACTAGCGGGAGTACAGATACGCAGTATTTT.

By its share, this clone is medium-sized. The chain has TRBV30 and TRBJ2-1; maybe TRBD1 (6 bases). The V gene lost 0 bases and the J gene lost 7 bases, with 13 bases spanning the gap. This CDR3 is 14 amino acids long. The germline V gene has CDR1 GTSNPN and CDR2 SVGIG (reference sequence). CDR3 protein: CAWSVGVGANEQFF. DNA for the CDR3: TGTGCCTGGAGTGTAGGCGTGGGGGCGAATGAGCAGTTCTTC. Combining the CDR3 with reference TRBV30 and TRBJ2-1 gives the whole variable domain SQTIHQWPATLVQPVGSPLSLECTVEGTSNPNLYWYRQAAGRGLQLLFYSVGIGQISSEVPQNLSASRPQDRQFILSSKKLLLSDSGFYLCAWSVGVGANEQFFGPGTRLTVL.

This clone came up once. The gene calls are TRBV7-6 and TRBJ1-5; 7 nucleotides agree with TRBD1. Losses at the gene ends were 4 bases for V and 9 bases for J; bases not matched to a gene: 9. The CDR3 has 14 amino acids. CDR1 SGHVS and CDR2 FNYEAQ come from the germline V gene. For the CDR3, the DNA is TGTGCCAGCAGCTCTCACAGGGGAGACGGGCCCCAGCATTTT. Translation gives CASSSHRGDGPQHF.

V usage is TRBV2 and J usage is TRBJ2-1, with a tentative D call TRBD2 (6 bases). V lost 7 bases and J lost 0, with 19 bases in between. The CDR3 contains 17 residues. Germline CDR1 is SNHLY and CDR2 is FYNNEI. CDR3 region: CASKEGQRVSSYNEQFF. The CDR3 DNA reads TGTGCCAGCAAGGAGGGGCAGCGGGTAAGCTCCTACAATGAGCAGTTCTTC.

This clone showed up just a few times. V usage is TRBV29-1 and J usage is TRBJ2-7; the match to TRBD2 covers 10 bases. Germline V CDR1 and CDR2: SQVTM, ANQGSEA. The CDR3 length is 14 residues. V was pared by 5 bases and J by 0 bases, with 4 bases of the junction left unmatched. The CDR3 region is CSVPSSGSSYEQYF. The CDR3 nucleotides are TGCAGCGTTCCGTCTAGCGGGAGCTCCTACGAGCAGTACTTC.

This clone has a handful of counts. This chain links TRBV9 with TRBJ2-6; D is ambiguous. The V end lost 5 bases, the J end lost 0 bases, and 3 bases lay between the germline ends. The CDR3 sequence is 13 residues long. The germline CDR1 and CDR2 sequences are SGDLS and YYNGEE. The chain's CDR3 is CASSNSGANVLTF. The CDR3 nucleotides read TGTGCCAGCAGTAACTCTGGGGCCAACGTCCTGACTTTC.

This clone was seen only a few times. The chain employs TRBV6-1 and TRBJ2-1, with TRBD1 matching 10 bases. Germline trimming cut 8 bases from V and 4 bases from J; bases unmatched to any gene: 5. The CDR3 has 14 residues. Germline loops: CDR1 MNHNS, CDR2 SASEGT. Here the CDR3 reads CASRDRGIYNEQFF. For the CDR3, the DNA is TGTGCCAGCCGGGACAGGGGAATTTACAATGAGCAGTTCTTC.

This chain links TRBV29-1 with TRBJ1-2, with 9 bases fitting TRBD1. The CDR3 spans 11 residues. Per germline, CDR1 SQVTM and CDR2 ANQGSEA. The trim removed 5 bases at V and 6 bases at J, leaving 1 base unmatched. The CDR3 region has the DNA TGCAGCGTTAGGGACAGGGATGGCTACACCTTC. This gives the protein CSVRDRDGYTF.

The chain joins TRBV18 to TRBJ2-5; 14 bases are shared with TRBD2. Germline trimming cut 8 bases from V and 4 bases from J; bases unmatched to any gene: 12. The length of the CDR3 is 17 residues. Germline V gene data show CDR1 as KGHSH and CDR2 as LQKENI. The CDR3 sequence: CASRVGTSGRSSETQYF. The DNA of the CDR3 is TGTGCCAGCCGCGTTGGGACTAGCGGGAGATCTTCAGAGACCCAGTACTTC.

J is TRBJ2-3 and V is TRBV6-5; D gene uncertain. The CDR3 has 14 residues. Germline CDR1 and CDR2: MNHEY and SVGAGI. With 2 bases removed from V and 6 bases from J, the gap between germline ends came to 12 bases. Here the CDR3 reads CASSYPSLGDTQYF. In DNA form, the CDR3 reads TGTGCCAGCAGTTACCCCTCATTGGGGGATACGCAGTATTTT.

This clone came up once. The chain uses TRBV2 and TRBJ1-2; D might be TRBD1 (5 bases). Between the trimmed V and J ends, which lost 7 bases and 3 bases, there was a span of 9 bases. In germline, CDR1 is SNHLY, CDR2 FYNNEI. The CDR3 has 12 amino acids. CDR3 amino acids: CASIRDDYGYTF. The CDR3, as DNA: TGTGCCAGCATCCGGGACGACTATGGCTACACCTTC.

The sample holds a few counts of this clone. The V gene is TRBV5-6, the J gene TRBJ1-1; possibly TRBD1 for D (6 bases). V was cut by 0 bases and J by 1 base, with 7 bases left in between. The CDR3 totals 14 residues. From germline, CDR1 is SGHDT and CDR2 YYEEEE. CDR3 sequence reads: CASSLGTANTEAFF. In DNA form, the CDR3 reads TGTGCCAGCAGCTTGGGGACAGCGAACACTGAAGCTTTCTTT.

The chain recombines TRBV11-2 with TRBJ1-1; a weak D match, TRBD1 (6 bases). V lost 8 bases and J lost 8, with 15 bases in between. CDR3 length: 12 residues. Germline loops: CDR1 SGHAT, CDR2 FQNNGV. CDR3 DNA sequence: TGTGCCAGCGGATACTCCCAGGGGGAAGCTTTCTTT. Amino acid sequence: CASGYSQGEAFF.

This clone was recorded a few times. This chain connects TRBV2 to TRBJ2-7; 11 nucleotides match TRBD2. J lost 0 bases, V lost 8 bases, and 6 bases had no gene match. CDR3 length: 15 residues. Germline CDR1 and CDR2: SNHLY and FYNNEI. Here the CDR3 DNA reads TGTGCCAGCGGTTCTAGCGGGGGGAGCTCCTACGAGCAGTACTTC. Amino acids: CASGSSGGSSYEQYF.

The rearrangement links TRBV12-5 to TRBJ2-7, with 13 bases lining up with TRBD2. The germline CDR1 and CDR2 sequences are LGHNT and FRNRAP. After removal of 4 bases from V and 6 bases from J, the junction contained 15 bases not matched to a gene. The CDR3 consists of 18 residues. As DNA, the CDR3 is TGTGCTAGTGGTTCTGGACTAGCGGGAGCGGGATTGGATTGCGAGCAGTACTTC. This sequence encodes CASGSGLAGAGLDCEQYF.

The chain combines TRBV7-9 with TRBJ1-1; the match to TRBD1 covers 10 bases. The germline gives CDR1 SEHNR, CDR2 FQNEAQ (reference sequence). With 0 bases clipped from V and 3 bases from J, the junction kept 4 bases outside the gene matches. This CDR3 has 16 residues. CDR3 in amino acids: CASSLARGTGDTEAFF. The CDR3 nucleotides are TGTGCCAGCAGCTTAGCGCGAGGGACAGGGGACACTGAAGCTTTCTTT.